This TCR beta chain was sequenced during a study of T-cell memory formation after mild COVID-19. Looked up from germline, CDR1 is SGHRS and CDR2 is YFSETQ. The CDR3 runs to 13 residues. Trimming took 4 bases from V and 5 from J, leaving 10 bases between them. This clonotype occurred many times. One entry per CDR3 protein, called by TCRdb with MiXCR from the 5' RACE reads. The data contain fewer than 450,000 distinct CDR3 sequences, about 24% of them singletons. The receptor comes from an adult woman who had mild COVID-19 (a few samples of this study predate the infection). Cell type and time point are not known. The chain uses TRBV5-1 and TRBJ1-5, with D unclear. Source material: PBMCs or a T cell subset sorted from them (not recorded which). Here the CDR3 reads CASSLEGHQPQHF. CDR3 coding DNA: TGCGCCAGCAGCCTTGAAGGCCATCAGCCCCAGCATTTT. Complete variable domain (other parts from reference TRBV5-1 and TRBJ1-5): KAGVTQTPRYLIKTRGQQVTLSCSPISGHRSVSWYQQTPGQGLQFLFEYFSETQRNKGNFPGRFSGRQFSNSRSEMNVSTLELGDSALYLCASSLEGHQPQHFGDGTRLSIL.